One sample yielded the 3 T cell receptor beta chains listed below, sequenced in a study of regulatory T cells in long-lasting Graves disease. The time point denotes: newly diagnosed GD, antithyroid drugs for less than 3 months. RNA from PBMCs was the source of the TCR library. Construction of the TCR beta libraries employed iRepertoire HTBI primers in conjunction with Arm-PCR of CDR3 regions. One entry per CDR3 protein, called by TCRdb with MiXCR from the multiplex PCR reads. The profile covers a few hundred thousand distinct CDR3 sequences, with roughly a fifth appearing a single time and about an eighth taken by the ten largest. Separately, the same data were catalogued under a study of T cells in Graves' hyperthyroidism and ophthalmopathy.

Sequenced here: peripheral blood mononuclear cells (PBMCs), sampled at new diagnosis, from a patient treated with antithyroid drugs. Receptors were obtained from a woman aged 30 to 39 with Graves disease.

This clonotype was detected many times. The chain employs TRBV2 and TRBJ2-5; a possible D gene is TRBD1 (6 bases). Between the trimmed V and J ends, which lost 5 bases and 0 bases, there was a span of 10 bases. The CDR3 runs 14 residues. Per germline, CDR1 SNHLY and CDR2 FYNNEI. CDR3 DNA: TGTGCCAGCAGTCTAGACAGGAACCAAGAGACCCAGTACTTC. Translation: CASSLDRNQETQYF.

The chain joins TRBV30 to TRBJ2-7; no clear D. The CDR3 runs 11 residues. Germline V gives CDR1 GTSNPN, CDR2 SVGIG (reference sequence). The CDR3 protein is CAHQVVREQYF. DNA of the CDR3: TGTGCGCATCAAGTGGTCCGCGAGCAGTACTTC. Based on the CDR3 plus reference TRBV30 and TRBJ2-7, the full variable domain is SQTIHQWPATLVQPVGSPLSLECTVEGTSNPNLYWYRQAAGRGLQLLFYSVGIGQISSEVPQNLSASRPQDRQFILSSKKLLLSDSGFYLCAHQVVREQYFGPGTRLTVT.

This chain links TRBV12-3 or TRBV12-4 with TRBJ1-5; the D is unclear. The V and J ends lost 1 base and 5 bases respectively, with 6 bases between them. The CDR3 length is 13 residues. CDR3 bases: TGTGCCAGCAGTTTAGATAGATATCAGCCCCAGCATTTT. This gives the protein CASSLDRYQPQHF.